This TCR beta chain came from a study of tumor-infiltrating lymphocytes in primary liver carcinoma. Whole-study findings and limits: Compared with tumor region pairs, tumor-adjacent and tumor-blood pairs overlapped less.

Alongside blood RNA obtained from unsorted whole blood, germline DNA was also extracted. The researchers drew 4 to 5 milliliters of peripheral blood before surgery. The CDR3 sequence is 14 residues long. Deletions cut 6 bases from V and 7 bases from J, with 16 bases between. Total RNA amounting to approximately 460 ng was the source from which TCR beta cDNA was made with a constant-region primer. Slightly modified ARM-PCR, run as three nested multiplex PCR rounds, produced the TCR beta libraries. TRBV1-TRBV30 forward and Cbeta reverse primers drove the first two roughly 10-cycle rounds. MiXCR was run by TCRdb on the multiplex PCR reads, yielding one entry per CDR3 protein. In the table there are about 330,000 distinct CDR3 sequences, less than 65% of which are singletons. Regarding this clonotype: What it binds is unknown.

This TCR was sampled from a man in his forties with primary liver carcinoma and hepatitis B virus infection. The gene calls are TRBV12-3 or TRBV12-4 and TRBJ1-5, with D unresolved. Sequences were obtained from peripheral blood. The CDR3 DNA reads as TGTGCCAGCAGGCTAAACACGGTGGGGCAGCCCCAGCATTTT. Residues: CASRLNTVGQPQHF.